The present entry profiles one T cell receptor beta chain with its context. CDR3 length: 15 residues. V was clipped by 7 bases and J by 3 bases; unmatched bases: 6. Per the germline V gene, CDR1 is MNHEY and CDR2 is SMNVEV (reference sequence). The data derive from a study of shared T cell receptors in the human thymus. The assay was immunoSEQ multiplex PCR, and TCRdb's table has in-frame clones only and misses some. In the table there are 650,000 to 950,000 clones, 80% to 90% of which are singletons. The same data also contributed to another study, on human thymus T cells.

Sequenced input: thymocytes. J is TRBJ2-3 and V is TRBV27; 11 bases fit TRBD1. The TCR comes from a girl in the first two years of life with a congenital heart defect. CDR3 DNA: TGTGCCAGCACCGAGGGGGACAGGGGGACAGATACGCAGTATTTT. Its translation is CASTEGDRGTDTQYF.